This T cell receptor beta chain stems from a study of CD8 T cells in Susac syndrome. The CDR3 length is 13 residues. V was clipped by 5 bases and J by 5 bases, with 13 bases between them. Patients with Susac syndrome met the recently defined diagnostic criteria for definite or probable disease. On this clonotype itself: The antigen remains undetermined.

Whole-study results and caveats: The relatively small number of individuals in the TCR sequencing and HLA analysis was acknowledged by the study.

RNA, at roughly 0.45 to 1 ug, was reverse transcribed with random hexamers. Across 54 Vbeta and 13 Jbeta, TCR beta CDR3 was amplified with immunoSEQ multiplex PCR. TCRdb processed the immunoSEQ multiplex PCR reads anew with MiXCR; each CDR3 protein has one entry. Of 120,000 or so distinct CDR3 sequences in the sample, over 95% are singletons; the top ten hold approximately 0.15%. The sequencing input was CD4+ T cells from PBMCs. The sequence was obtained from a human donor with Susac syndrome. The chain carries TRBV12-3 or TRBV12-4 and TRBJ2-7; no definite D call. The DNA for the CDR3 is TGTGCCAGCAGTCCTAGGGTCTTAGACGAGCAGTACTTC. Translating it yields CASSPRVLDEQYF.